This TCR beta chain derives from a study of identical twins. This clonotype was observed a few times. Germline CDR1 MNHEY, CDR2 SMNVEV (reference sequence). The CDR3 length is 15 residues. Trimming shortened V by 5 bases and J by 0 bases, and 13 bases separated the two germline ends. TCRdb reanalysed the 5' RACE reads using MiXCR and keeps one entry per CDR3 protein. The repertoire has about 730,000 distinct CDR3 sequences, 20% to 25% of them found once; the top ten carry about 4.5%. This sample also belongs to another study, concerning T cells expressing NK-cell markers.

V gene TRBV27 combines with J gene TRBJ2-5; D gene uncertain. The sequencing sample was made of PBMCs. The clonotype originates from a woman aged 18-35 years in good health. Written as DNA, the CDR3 is TGTGCCAGCAGTCACGGAAGGCGGTACCAAGAGACCCAGTACTTC. Translation: CASSHGRRYQETQYF.